This TCR beta chain originates from a study of OX40 agonist ivuxolimab in advanced cancers. Overall study results and limits: Low normalized clonal expansion also occurred in some nonresponding patients. Expanded clones tended on average to be more numerous among CD8+ T cells than CD4+.

The trim removed 4 bases at V and 7 bases at J, leaving 6 bases unmatched. The CDR3 runs to 14 residues. The germline gives CDR1 MNHEY, CDR2 SVGAGI. In this sample, this clone turned up a few times. The antigen is undetermined. TCRdb's table, derived via immunoSEQ multiplex PCR, lists solely in-frame clones and lacks some. Of approximately 100,000 clones listed, approximately 85% are singletons. The TCR was taken from an adult with an advanced solid tumor such as melanoma, head and neck, liver or kidney cancer. The specimen was CD4+ or CD8+ T cells sorted from blood, collected in a trial of the OX40 agonist ivuxolimab. This sequence joins TRBV6-5 and TRBJ2-1; 8 nucleotides line up with TRBD2. The CDR3 DNA follows: TGTGCCAGCAGTTCGTGGGCTAGCGGGAATGAGCAGTTCTTC. Translation: CASSSWASGNEQFF.